Below are 6 T cell receptor beta chains sequenced from a single sample in a study of neoadjuvant anti-PD-1 for oral cavity cancer. Only in-frame clones appear in the TCRdb table, and some are missing; sequencing was by immunoSEQ multiplex PCR. The sample includes 25,000 to 40,000 clones, just under 80% of them seen just once. The time point is: after neoadjuvant nivolumab, at surgical resection. Specimen: PBMCs, collected after nivolumab (anti-PD-1) treatment. Receptors were obtained from a person between 35 and 79 years old with oral cavity squamous cell carcinoma.

The rearrangement joins TRBV5-4 to TRBJ2-7; D is undetermined. The length of the CDR3 is 12 residues. Germline V gene lookup returns CDR1 SGHNT and CDR2 YYREEE (reference sequence). V lost 0 bases to trimming and J lost 9 bases, with 10 bases between them. CDR3 bases: TGTGCCAGCAGCTTGGACGGCGGCGGGCAGTACTTC. This translates into CASSLDGGGQYF.

J is TRBJ1-6 and V is TRBV5-4, with no clear D. This CDR3 spans 15 amino acids. V lost 5 bases to trimming and J lost 6 bases, with 15 bases between them. Germline-derived CDR1 and CDR2 are SGHNT and YYREEE (reference sequence). CDR3 sequence reads: CASRSDPGLNSPLHF. CDR3 in DNA: TGTGCCAGCAGATCGGACCCCGGGCTTAATTCACCCCTCCACTTT.

The chain recombines TRBV27 with TRBJ1-1, with D possibly being TRBD1 (6 bases). V was pared by 2 bases and J by 2 bases, with 12 bases between. The germline gives CDR1 MNHEY, CDR2 SMNVEV (reference sequence). This CDR3 spans 15 amino acids. CDR3 sequence (DNA): TGTGCCAGCAGTTTAGGGGGCAGGGGCAACACTGAAGCTTTCTTT. Translated: CASSLGGRGNTEAFF.

V is TRBV19 and J is TRBJ1-5, with D maybe TRBD1 (6 bases). The ends were cut back, 2 bases at V and 5 bases at J, with 10 bases in the middle. Per the germline V gene, CDR1 is LNHDA and CDR2 is SQIVND (reference sequence). This CDR3 region has 14 residues. The CDR3 loop reads CASSIHRDDQPQHF. The CDR3 DNA reads as TGTGCCAGTAGTATACACAGGGACGATCAGCCCCAGCATTTT.

The chain joins TRBV27 to TRBJ1-1; 9 nucleotides match TRBD1. This CDR3 is built from 14 residues. Germline V CDR1 and CDR2: MNHEY, SMNVEV (reference sequence). V lost 5 bases to trimming and J lost 0 bases; unmatched junction nucleotides: 1. For the CDR3, the DNA is TGTGCCAGCAGTCGGGACAGGGTGAACACTGAAGCTTTCTTT. The encoded protein is CASSRDRVNTEAFF.

This chain joins TRBV9 and TRBJ2-2, with 11 bases that match TRBD1. The CDR3 contains 16 residues. Germline V lookup: CDR1 SGDLS, CDR2 YYNGEE. The junction had 6 bases not matched to a gene; V was cut back by 4 bases and J by 4 bases. The CDR3 loop is CASSLTGTGGTGELFF. The CDR3 DNA follows: TGTGCCAGCAGCTTGACCGGGACAGGGGGCACCGGGGAGCTGTTTTTT.